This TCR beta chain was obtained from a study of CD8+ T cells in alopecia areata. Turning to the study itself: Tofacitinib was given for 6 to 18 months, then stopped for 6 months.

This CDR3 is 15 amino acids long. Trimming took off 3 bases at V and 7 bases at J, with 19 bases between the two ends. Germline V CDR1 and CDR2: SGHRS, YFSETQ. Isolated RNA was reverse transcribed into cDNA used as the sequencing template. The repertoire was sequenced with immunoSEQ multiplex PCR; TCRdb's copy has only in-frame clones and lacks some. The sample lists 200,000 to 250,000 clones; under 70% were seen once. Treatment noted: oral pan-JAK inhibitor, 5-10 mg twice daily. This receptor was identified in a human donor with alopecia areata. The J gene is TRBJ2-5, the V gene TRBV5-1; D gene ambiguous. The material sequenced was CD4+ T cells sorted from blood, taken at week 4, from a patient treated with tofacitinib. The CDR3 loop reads CASSSLMGKDATQYF. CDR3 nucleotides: TGCGCCAGCAGCTCGTTAATGGGGAAGGATGCGACCCAGTACTTC. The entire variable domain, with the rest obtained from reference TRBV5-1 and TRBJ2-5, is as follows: KAGVTQTPRYLIKTRGQQVTLSCSPISGHRSVSWYQQTPGQGLQFLFEYFSETQRNKGNFPGRFSGRQFSNSRSEMNVSTLELGDSALYLCASSSLMGKDATQYFGPGTRLLVL.